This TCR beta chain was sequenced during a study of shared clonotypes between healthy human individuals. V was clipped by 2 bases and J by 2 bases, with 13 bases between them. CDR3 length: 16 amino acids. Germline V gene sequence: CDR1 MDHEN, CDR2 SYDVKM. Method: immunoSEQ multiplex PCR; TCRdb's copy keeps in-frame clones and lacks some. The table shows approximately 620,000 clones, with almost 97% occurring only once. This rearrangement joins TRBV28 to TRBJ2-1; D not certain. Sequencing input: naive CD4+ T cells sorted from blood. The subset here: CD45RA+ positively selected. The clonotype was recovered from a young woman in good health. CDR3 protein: CASSLNLREPYNEQFF. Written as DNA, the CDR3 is TGTGCCAGCAGTTTAAACCTGCGCGAACCCTACAATGAGCAGTTCTTC.